A single sample gave rise to the 10 T cell receptor beta chains below, sequenced in a study of cytomegalovirus exposure and HLA in healthy donors. Primers: 60 Vbeta forward and 13 Jbeta reverse. The data were produced by immunoSEQ multiplex PCR, yet TCRdb's version contains in-frame clones alone and is incomplete. Here the sample spans around 220,000 clones, about 79% being singletons. The specimen sequenced was PBMCs. These receptors were taken from a young man in good health and CMV-seronegative.

This clone is a singleton in its sample. The rearrangement joins TRBV30 to TRBJ1-1; TRBD1 agrees at 9 bases. V shed 4 bases and J 0 bases; nucleotides not matched to a gene: 3. The CDR3 covers 14 residues. CDR1 is GTSNPN and CDR2 is SVGIG in the germline V gene (reference sequence). As DNA, the CDR3 is TGTGCCTGGATAGGACAGGGGTTGAACACTGAAGCTTTCTTT. Translation gives CAWIGQGLNTEAFF.

V usage is TRBV10-3 and J usage is TRBJ1-1; D is undetermined. Germline V CDR1 and CDR2: ENHRY, SYGVKD. V dropped 0 bases and J dropped 4 bases, with 15 bases sitting between them. The CDR3 is 16 residues long. This chain's CDR3 is CAISESSLGGSTEAFF. The CDR3 bases are TGTGCCATCAGTGAGTCGAGTCTGGGTGGGAGCACTGAAGCTTTCTTT.

The chain is built from TRBV6-5 and TRBJ2-5, with TRBD1 matching over 7 bases. Germline-derived CDR1 and CDR2 are MNHEY and SVGAGI. V was clipped by 5 bases and J by 11 bases; unmatched bases: 14. The CDR3 runs to 14 residues. The CDR3 nucleotides read TGTGCCAGCAGTGAGCAAGACAGGGTGGGAGAGCAGTACTTC. It yields the protein CASSEQDRVGEQYF.

The V gene is TRBV5-4, the J gene TRBJ1-2; the D is unclear. The V gene lost 4 bases and the J gene lost 0 bases, with 10 bases spanning the gap. CDR1 SGHNT and CDR2 YYREEE come from the germline V gene (reference sequence). The CDR3 has 14 amino acids. CDR3 region: CASSPEVANYGYTF. The CDR3 nucleotides are TGTGCCAGCAGCCCGGAGGTAGCTAACTATGGCTACACCTTC.

V and J are TRBV28 and TRBJ2-3; 7 nucleotides align to TRBD2. CDR1 and CDR2 from the germline V gene are MDHEN and SYDVKM. J gave up 5 bases and V 6 bases, and 14 bases lay outside the gene matches. The CDR3 contains 16 residues. CDR3 DNA sequence: TGTGCCAGCAGCCCCACGGGAACGGGAGGAATAGATACGCAGTATTTT. Translated: CASSPTGTGGIDTQYF. Together with reference TRBV28 and TRBJ2-3, the CDR3 gives the full variable domain: DVKVTQSSRYLVKRTGEKVFLECVQDMDHENMFWYRQDPGLGLRLIYFSYDVKMKEKGDIPEGYSVSREKKERFSLILESASTNQTSMYLCASSPTGTGGIDTQYFGPGTRLTVL.

The sample holds a few counts of this clone. The genes are TRBV6-4 and TRBJ2-2; D gene uncertain. Per germline, CDR1 MRHNA and CDR2 SNTAGT. The CDR3 is made up of 13 amino acids. V lost 4 bases to trimming and J lost 6 bases, with 9 bases between them. The CDR3 bases are TGTGCCAGCAGTGGCGTGGGCGCCGGGGAGCTGTTTTTT. The encoded protein is CASSGVGAGELFF.

A single count supports this clone. The V call is TRBV29-1, the J call TRBJ1-2, with D maybe TRBD1 (5 bases). Looked up from germline, CDR1 is SQVTM and CDR2 is ANQGSEA. V lost 8 bases, J lost 6 bases, and 16 bases lay in between. This CDR3 region has 12 residues. The CDR3 sequence is CSQLGPGDGYTF. CDR3 coding DNA: TGCAGCCAATTGGGGCCTGGGGATGGCTACACCTTC.

The gene calls are TRBV18 and TRBJ2-2; a weak D match, TRBD1 (7 bases). There are 15 residues in the CDR3. The germline CDR1 and CDR2 sequences are KGHSH and LQKENI. V gave up 2 bases and J gave up 4 bases, with 11 bases separating them. CDR3 DNA sequence: TGTGCCAGCTCACCAGCAGGGGGGTCCACCGGGGAGCTGTTTTTT. The encoded protein is CASSPAGGSTGELFF.

This clone is a singleton in its sample. CDR3 DNA: TGTGCCACCAGCAGAGACCCCGCTAGCGGGAGAGAGACCCAGTACTTC. Translating it yields CATSRDPASGRETQYF. The chain uses TRBV15 and TRBJ2-5, with 10 bases aligning to TRBD2. Per germline, CDR1 LNHNV and CDR2 YYDKDF (reference sequence). V lost 0 bases and J lost 4; bases outside the gene matches: 5. The CDR3 covers 16 residues.

The chain combines TRBV7-3 with TRBJ2-7; possible D gene TRBD1, 6 bases. Germline lookup yields CDR1 SGHTA and CDR2 FQGTGA. Trimming left V 7 bases short and J 3 bases short, with 22 bases between. The CDR3 runs 16 residues. The CDR3 reads CASNSLEARGFYEQYF. The DNA of the CDR3 is TGTGCCAGCAACAGCCTTGAGGCCAGGGGTTTCTACGAGCAGTACTTC.